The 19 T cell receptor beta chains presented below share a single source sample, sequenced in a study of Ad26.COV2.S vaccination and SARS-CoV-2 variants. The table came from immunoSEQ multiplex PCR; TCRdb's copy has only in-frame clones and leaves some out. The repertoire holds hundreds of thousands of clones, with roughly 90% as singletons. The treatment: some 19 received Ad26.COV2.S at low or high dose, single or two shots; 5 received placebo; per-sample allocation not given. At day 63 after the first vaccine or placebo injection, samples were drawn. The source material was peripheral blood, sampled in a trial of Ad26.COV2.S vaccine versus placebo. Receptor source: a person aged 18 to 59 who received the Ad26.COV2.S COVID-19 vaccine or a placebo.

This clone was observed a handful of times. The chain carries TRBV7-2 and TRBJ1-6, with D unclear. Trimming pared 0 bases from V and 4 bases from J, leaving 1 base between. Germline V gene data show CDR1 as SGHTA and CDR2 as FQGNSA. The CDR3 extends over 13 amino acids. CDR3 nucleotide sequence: TGTGCCAGCAGCTTAGCGTATAATTCACCCCTCCACTTT. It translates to CASSLAYNSPLHF.

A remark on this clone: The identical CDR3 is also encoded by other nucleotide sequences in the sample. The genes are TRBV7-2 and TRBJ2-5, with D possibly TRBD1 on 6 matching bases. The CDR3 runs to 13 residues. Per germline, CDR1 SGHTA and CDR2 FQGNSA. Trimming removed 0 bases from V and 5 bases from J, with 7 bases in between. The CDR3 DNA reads TGTGCCAGCAGCTTAGCAGGGGGTGAGACCCAGTACTTC. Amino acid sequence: CASSLAGGETQYF. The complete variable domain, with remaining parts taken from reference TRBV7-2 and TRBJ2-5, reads GAGVSQSPSNKVTEKGKDVELRCDPISGHTALYWYRQSLGQGLEFLIYFQGNSAPDKSGLPSDRFSAERTGGSVSTLTIQRTQQEDSAVYLCASSLAGGETQYFGPGTRLLVL.

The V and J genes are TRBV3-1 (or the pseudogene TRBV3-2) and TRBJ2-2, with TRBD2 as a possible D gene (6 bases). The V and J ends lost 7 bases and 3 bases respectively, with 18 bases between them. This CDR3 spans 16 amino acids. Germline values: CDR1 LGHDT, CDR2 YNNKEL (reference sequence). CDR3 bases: TGTGCCAGCACCCTTGGAGGTAGCGGACACACCGGGGAGCTGTTTTTT. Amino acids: CASTLGGSGHTGELFF.

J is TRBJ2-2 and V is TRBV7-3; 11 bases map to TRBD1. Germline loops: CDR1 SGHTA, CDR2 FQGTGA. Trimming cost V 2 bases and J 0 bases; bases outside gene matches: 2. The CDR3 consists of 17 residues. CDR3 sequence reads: CASSLGTGGSNTGELFF. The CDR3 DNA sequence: TGTGCCAGCAGCTTAGGGACAGGGGGTTCGAACACCGGGGAGCTGTTTTTT.

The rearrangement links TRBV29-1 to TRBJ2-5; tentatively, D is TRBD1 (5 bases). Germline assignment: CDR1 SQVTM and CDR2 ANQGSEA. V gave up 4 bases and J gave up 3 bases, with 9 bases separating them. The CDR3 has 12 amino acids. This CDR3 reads CSVADSKETQYF. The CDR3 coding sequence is TGCAGCGTTGCCGACAGTAAAGAGACCCAGTACTTC.

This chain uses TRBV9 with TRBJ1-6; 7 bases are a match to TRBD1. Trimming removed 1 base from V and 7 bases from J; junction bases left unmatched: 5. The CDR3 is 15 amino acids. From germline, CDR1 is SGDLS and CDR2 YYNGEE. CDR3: CASSVSDRENSPLHF. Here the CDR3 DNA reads TGTGCCAGCAGCGTATCTGACAGGGAGAATTCACCCCTCCACTTT.

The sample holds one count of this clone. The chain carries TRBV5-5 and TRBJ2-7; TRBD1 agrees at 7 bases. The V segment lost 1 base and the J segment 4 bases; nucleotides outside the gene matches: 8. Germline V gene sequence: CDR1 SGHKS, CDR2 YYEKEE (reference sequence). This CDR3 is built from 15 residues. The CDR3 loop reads CASSLWNRGGYEQYF. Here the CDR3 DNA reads TGTGCCAGCAGCTTGTGGAACAGGGGTGGATACGAGCAGTACTTC.

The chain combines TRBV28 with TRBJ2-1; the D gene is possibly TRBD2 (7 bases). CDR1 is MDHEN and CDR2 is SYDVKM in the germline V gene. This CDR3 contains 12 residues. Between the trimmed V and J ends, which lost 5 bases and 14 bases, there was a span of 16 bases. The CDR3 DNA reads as TGTGCCAGCAGTCCAAGGGGGGGGCCAGAGTTCTTC. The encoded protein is CASSPRGGPEFF.

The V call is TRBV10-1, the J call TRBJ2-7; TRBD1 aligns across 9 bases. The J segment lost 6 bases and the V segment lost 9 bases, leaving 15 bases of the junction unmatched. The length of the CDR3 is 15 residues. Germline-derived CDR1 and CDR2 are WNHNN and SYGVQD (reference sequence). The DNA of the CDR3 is TGCGCCAGTCAAGCACCGGGACAGGGTACCGGCGAGCAGTACTTC. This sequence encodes CASQAPGQGTGEQYF.

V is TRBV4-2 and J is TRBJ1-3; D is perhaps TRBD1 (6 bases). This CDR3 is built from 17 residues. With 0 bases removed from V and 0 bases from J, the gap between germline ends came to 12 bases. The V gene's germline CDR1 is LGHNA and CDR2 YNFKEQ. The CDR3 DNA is TGTGCCAGCAGCCAAGATATCGGGGGCGCCTCTGGAAACACCATATATTTT. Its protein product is CASSQDIGGASGNTIYF.

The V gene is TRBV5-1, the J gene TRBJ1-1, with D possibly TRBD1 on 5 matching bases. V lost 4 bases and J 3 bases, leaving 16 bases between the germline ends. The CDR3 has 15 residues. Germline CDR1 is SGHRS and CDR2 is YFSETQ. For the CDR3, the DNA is TGCGCCAGCAGCCCATTAGAAGGGGTGGACACTGAAGCTTTCTTT. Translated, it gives CASSPLEGVDTEAFF.

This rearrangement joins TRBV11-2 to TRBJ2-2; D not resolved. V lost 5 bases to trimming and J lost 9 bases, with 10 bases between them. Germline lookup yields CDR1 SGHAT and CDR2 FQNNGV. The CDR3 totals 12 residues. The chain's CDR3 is CASSPQSWELFF. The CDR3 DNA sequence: TGTGCCAGCAGCCCCCAATCGTGGGAGCTGTTTTTT.

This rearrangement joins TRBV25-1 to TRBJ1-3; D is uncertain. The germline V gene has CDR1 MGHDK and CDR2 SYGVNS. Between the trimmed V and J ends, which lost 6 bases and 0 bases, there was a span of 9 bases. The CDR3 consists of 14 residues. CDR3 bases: TGTGCCAGCAGCTATAGGGACTCTGGAAACACCATATATTTT. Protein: CASSYRDSGNTIYF.

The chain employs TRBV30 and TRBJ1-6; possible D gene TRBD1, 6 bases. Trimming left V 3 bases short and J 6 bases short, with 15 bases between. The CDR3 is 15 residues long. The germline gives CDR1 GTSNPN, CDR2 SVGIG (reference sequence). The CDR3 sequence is CAWRTGTGLNSPLHF. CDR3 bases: TGTGCCTGGAGGACCGGTACAGGGCTTAATTCACCCCTCCACTTT.

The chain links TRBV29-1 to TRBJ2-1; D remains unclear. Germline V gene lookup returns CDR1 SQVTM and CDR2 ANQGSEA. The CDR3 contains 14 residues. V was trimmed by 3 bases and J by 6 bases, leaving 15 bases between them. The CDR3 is CSVDVVRTGNEQFF. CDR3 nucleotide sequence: TGCAGCGTTGATGTAGTCCGGACGGGCAATGAGCAGTTCTTC.

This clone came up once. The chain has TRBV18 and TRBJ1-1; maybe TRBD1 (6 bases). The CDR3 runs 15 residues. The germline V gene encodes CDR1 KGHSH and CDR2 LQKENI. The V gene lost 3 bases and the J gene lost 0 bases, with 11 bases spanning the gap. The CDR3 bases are TGTGCCAGCTCACCGGCTAGGGACATGAACACTGAAGCTTTCTTT. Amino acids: CASSPARDMNTEAFF.

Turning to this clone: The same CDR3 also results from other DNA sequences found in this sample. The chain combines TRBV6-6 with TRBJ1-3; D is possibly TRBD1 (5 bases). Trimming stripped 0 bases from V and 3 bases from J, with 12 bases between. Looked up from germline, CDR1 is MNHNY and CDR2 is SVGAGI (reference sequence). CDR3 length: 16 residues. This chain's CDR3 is CASSYSTGQGGNTIYF. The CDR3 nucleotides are TGTGCCAGCAGTTACTCCACAGGACAAGGTGGAAACACCATATATTTT.

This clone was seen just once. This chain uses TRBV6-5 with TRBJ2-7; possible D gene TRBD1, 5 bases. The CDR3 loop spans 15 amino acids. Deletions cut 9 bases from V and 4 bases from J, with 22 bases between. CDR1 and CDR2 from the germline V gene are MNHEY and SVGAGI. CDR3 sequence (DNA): TGTGCCAGTAGGGGCTGGGTTAAAGATTTTTACGAGCAGTACTTC. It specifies CASRGWVKDFYEQYF.

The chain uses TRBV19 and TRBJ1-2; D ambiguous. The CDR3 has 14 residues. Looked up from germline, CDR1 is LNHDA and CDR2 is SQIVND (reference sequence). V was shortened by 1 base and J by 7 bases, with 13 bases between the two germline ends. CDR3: CASSIVPPLGGYTF. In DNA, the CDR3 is TGTGCCAGTAGTATAGTTCCCCCTCTCGGTGGCTACACCTTC.